This T cell receptor beta chain was documented in a study of cytomegalovirus exposure and HLA in healthy donors. For the study at large: An earlier analysis identified more than 95 million unique TCR beta sequences in some 170 million T cells.

The germline CDR1 and CDR2 sequences are MNHNS and SASEGT. Germline trimming cut 4 bases from V and 5 bases from J; bases unmatched to any gene: 8. The CDR3 totals 15 residues. Use of 60 Vbeta and 13 Jbeta primers characterized the PCR. The table came from immunoSEQ multiplex PCR; TCRdb's copy has only in-frame clones and leaves some out. The repertoire holds about 120,000 clones, with approximately 80% as singletons. Study-level results: Altogether, 150 or so TCR beta chains were recorded as cytomegalovirus-associated. In a later analysis, at a false discovery rate of 0.05, over 15,000 TCR beta sequences were associated with HLA alleles.

About this clone: The antigen is not known.

The chain links TRBV6-1 to TRBJ1-3, with TRBD1 identical over 7 bases. Sequences were obtained from PBMCs. The receptor's source is a man aged 18 to 29 in good health and CMV-seropositive. The CDR3, as DNA: TGTGCCAGCAGTGGGTGGACAGGAGGCCGAAACACCATATATTTT. It translates to CASSGWTGGRNTIYF.